This T cell receptor (beta chain) is drawn from a study of CD8+ T cells in alopecia areata. Study-wide points: Clonality exceeded that of normal scalp in lesional scalp, most notably in alopecia totalis/universalis. One nonresponder makes the tie between baseline CD8+ expansion and response uncertain.

About this clone: Its antigen is not identified.

RNA was extracted and reverse transcribed into cDNA as the sequencing template. The table came from immunoSEQ multiplex PCR; TCRdb's copy has only in-frame clones and leaves some out. This table has about 200,000 clones, roughly 60% appearing once. Regarding treatment: oral pan-JAK inhibitor, 5-10 mg twice daily. This CDR3 comprises 13 residues. V lost 3 bases, J lost 9 bases, and 6 bases stayed unmatched. Germline CDR1 is SGHTA and CDR2 is FQGTGA. Here the sequenced sample was CD4+ T cells sorted from blood, taken at week 24, from a patient treated with tofacitinib. The TCR sequence derives from a human donor with alopecia areata. This rearrangement joins TRBV7-3 to TRBJ1-2; 8 bases fit TRBD1. CDR3: CASSFHRQGSYTF. CDR3 nucleotides: TGTGCCAGCAGCTTCCACCGACAGGGGAGCTACACCTTC. Drawing the rest from reference TRBV7-3 and TRBJ1-2, the complete variable domain is GAGVSQTPSNKVTEKGKYVELRCDPISGHTALYWYRQSLGQGPEFLIYFQGTGAADDSGLPNDRFFAVRPEGSVSTLKIQRTERGDSAVYLCASSFHRQGSYTFGSGTRLTVV.